The T cell receptor beta chain under discussion was sequenced for a study of T-cell memory formation after mild COVID-19. V lost 4 bases to trimming and J lost 1 base, with 13 bases between them. The CDR3 runs 15 residues. Germline loops: CDR1 SGHVS, CDR2 FQNEAQ. Of note for this clonotype: The antigen is unknown.

Study-wide findings and caveats: Pre-infection memory harbored some responding clones, suggesting cross-reactive memory joined.

5'RACE, which relied on constant-segment primers, yielded TCR alpha and TCR beta cDNA libraries carrying sample barcodes and UMIs. TCRdb independently ran MiXCR on the 5' RACE reads; one entry per CDR3 protein. The profile shows over 95,000 distinct CDR3 sequences, roughly 20% of them singletons. The chain has TRBV7-8 and TRBJ1-1, with a possible D match to TRBD1 (6 bases). The receptor was derived from a man younger than 30 who had mild COVID-19 (a few samples of this study predate the infection). Cell type and time point are not known. What was sequenced was PBMCs or a T cell subset sorted from them (not recorded which). The CDR3 DNA reads as TGTGCCAGCAGCTATAACAGGGTAGCGAACACTGAAGCTTTCTTT. Translated, it gives CASSYNRVANTEAFF.